The 21 T cell receptor beta chains in this list originate from one sample, sequenced in a study of blood T cell repertoires in COVID-19. Here immunoSEQ multiplex PCR was the method, and the copy in TCRdb shows in-frame clones only, minus some. Of just over 80,000 clones listed, about 70% are singletons. The sequencing input was peripheral blood. The receptors come from a woman at least 80 years old with active or convalescent COVID-19.

This rearrangement joins TRBV29-1 to TRBJ1-2; 8 bases are a match to TRBD1. The CDR3 has 13 residues. Germline-derived CDR1 and CDR2 are SQVTM and ANQGSEA. J was trimmed by 7 bases and V by 4 bases; bases with no gene match: 8. Here the CDR3 reads CSVASDREAGYTF. The CDR3 nucleotides read TGCAGCGTTGCCTCGGACAGGGAAGCTGGCTACACCTTC.

This clone was seen a handful of times. CDR3 loop: CAWRPKRGGQYEQYF. DNA of the CDR3: TGTGCCTGGAGGCCTAAGCGGGGGGGCCAATACGAGCAGTACTTC. The chain is built from TRBV30 and TRBJ2-7, with 10 positions matching TRBD2. The CDR3 length is 15 residues. The J segment lost 4 bases and the V segment lost 3 bases, leaving 9 bases of the junction unmatched. Germline CDR1 GTSNPN, CDR2 SVGIG (reference sequence). The whole variable domain, filled in from reference TRBV30 and TRBJ2-7, reads SQTIHQWPATLVQPVGSPLSLECTVEGTSNPNLYWYRQAAGRGLQLLFYSVGIGQISSEVPQNLSASRPQDRQFILSSKKLLLSDSGFYLCAWRPKRGGQYEQYFGPGTRLTVT.

CDR3 region: CASSLAGTGEEKLFF. The CDR3 DNA sequence: TGTGCCAGCAGCTTAGCCGGGACAGGGGAAGAAAAACTGTTTTTT. The J gene is TRBJ1-4, the V gene TRBV11-2; 10 bases map to TRBD1. This CDR3 has 15 residues. Per germline, CDR1 SGHAT and CDR2 FQNNGV. J was trimmed by 8 bases and V by 1 base; bases with no gene match: 4.

The chain joins TRBV5-1 to TRBJ1-2; 10 nucleotides line up with TRBD1. Unmatched junction bases numbered 7, after V lost 2 bases and J lost 9 bases. The germline CDR1 and CDR2 sequences are SGHRS and YFSETQ. This CDR3 is 14 amino acids long. The CDR3 protein is CASSFGTGDWSYTF. The CDR3 DNA sequence: TGCGCCAGCAGCTTTGGGACAGGGGATTGGAGCTACACCTTC.

This sequence joins TRBV28 and TRBJ1-6, with TRBD1 identical over 8 bases. Germline values: CDR1 MDHEN, CDR2 SYDVKM. This CDR3 comprises 17 residues. V lost 6 bases and J lost 0; bases outside the gene matches: 7. The DNA for the CDR3 is TGTGCCAGCAGATTCCCGGGACAGGTCTCCTATAATTCACCCCTCCACTTT. Amino acids: CASRFPGQVSYNSPLHF.

This clone was seen only a few times. The V and J genes are TRBV6-2 or TRBV6-3 and TRBJ1-6, with 9 bases lining up with TRBD1. The CDR3 contains 15 residues. The V segment lost 5 bases and the J segment 7 bases; nucleotides outside the gene matches: 6. Per germline, CDR1 MNHEY and CDR2 SVGEGT. In nucleotides, the CDR3 is TGTGCCAGCAGTCACCAAGGGACAGGGAATTCACCCCTCCACTTT. Its translation: CASSHQGTGNSPLHF.

V and J are TRBV6-5 and TRBJ1-6, with 8 bases fitting TRBD1. This CDR3 spans 15 amino acids. V lost 6 bases, J lost 2 bases, and 3 bases stayed unmatched. CDR1 and CDR2 from the germline V gene are MNHEY and SVGAGI. CDR3 residues: CASSRQGPYNSPLHF. CDR3 sequence (DNA): TGTGCCAGCAGCCGACAGGGGCCCTATAATTCACCCCTCCACTTT.

The J gene is TRBJ1-5, the V gene TRBV9, with D perhaps TRBD1 (5 bases). The germline V and J ends were trimmed by 0 bases and 2 bases, with 15 bases remaining between them. Germline values: CDR1 SGDLS, CDR2 YYNGEE. The CDR3 is made up of 17 amino acids. The CDR3 DNA follows: TGTGCCAGCAGCGTAGGGTGGGGAGGGACGTGCAATCAGCCCCAGCATTTT. Amino acid sequence: CASSVGWGGTCNQPQHF.

This chain uses TRBV3-1 (or the pseudogene TRBV3-2) with TRBJ2-5, with a weak D call TRBD1 (7 bases). The germline V and J ends were trimmed by 4 bases and 7 bases, with 19 bases remaining between them. CDR3 length equals 15 residues. CDR1 is LGHDT, CDR2 YNNKEL, per germline (reference sequence). CDR3 DNA sequence: TGTGCCAGCAGCCCCAGACAGGGAGGCCGGGGGACCCAGTACTTC. This codes for CASSPRQGGRGTQYF.

The chain joins TRBV5-6 to TRBJ2-7; 9 bases fit TRBD2. Germline values: CDR1 SGHDT, CDR2 YYEEEE. Germline trimming cut 0 bases from V and 4 bases from J; bases unmatched to any gene: 2. The CDR3 runs 14 residues. The CDR3 nucleotides are TGTGCCAGCAGCTTGGCTAGCGGGGTGTACGAGCAGTACTTC. Protein product: CASSLASGVYEQYF.

The chain carries TRBV19 and TRBJ2-7; 9 bases agree with TRBD1. The CDR3 sequence is 14 residues long. Per the germline V gene, CDR1 is LNHDA and CDR2 is SQIVND (reference sequence). J gave up 3 bases and V 6 bases, and 6 bases lay outside the gene matches. CDR3 sequence: CASRFGTGIYEQYF. DNA for the CDR3: TGTGCCAGTAGGTTCGGGACAGGGATCTACGAGCAGTACTTC.

The gene calls are TRBV6-1 and TRBJ1-4; D is perhaps TRBD1 (5 bases). This CDR3 has 18 amino acids. Trimming stripped 0 bases from V and 4 bases from J, with 18 bases between. In germline, CDR1 is MNHNS, CDR2 SASEGT. CDR3 DNA: TGTGCCAGCAGTGAAGCGCTGAACAGGCGACTTTTTAATGAAAAACTGTTTTTT. The encoded protein is CASSEALNRRLFNEKLFF.

The chain combines TRBV28 with TRBJ2-7, with 7 bases fitting TRBD2. V trimming: 6 bases; J trimming: 2 bases; junction bases outside the gene matches: 16. Germline V gives CDR1 MDHEN, CDR2 SYDVKM. The CDR3 runs 17 residues. The DNA of the CDR3 is TGTGCCAGCAGCCACCTGGGAGGGCTACGCCTTGCCTACGAGCAGTACTTC. It yields the protein CASSHLGGLRLAYEQYF.

This clone was found a few times. The chain has TRBV6-5 and TRBJ2-7, with 8 bases that match TRBD1. The germline V gene encodes CDR1 MNHEY and CDR2 SVGAGI. Trimming took 6 bases from V and 3 from J; bases not matched to a gene: 4. This CDR3 region has 13 residues. The CDR3 DNA sequence: TGTGCCAGCAGGCGCAGGGGGCTCTACGAGCAGTACTTC. Amino acids: CASRRRGLYEQYF.

The chain couples TRBV2 to TRBJ1-5; no clear D gene. This CDR3 is built from 13 residues. Germline values: CDR1 SNHLY, CDR2 FYNNEI. With 6 bases removed from V and 6 bases from J, the gap between germline ends came to 12 bases. CDR3 DNA: TGTGCCAGCAGGTCGGACGCGGGTCAGCCCCAGCATTTT. Residues: CASRSDAGQPQHF.

The chain employs TRBV27 and TRBJ1-4; 7 bases match TRBD1. This CDR3 is built from 13 residues. The J segment lost 7 bases and the V segment lost 8 bases, leaving 7 bases of the junction unmatched. The germline CDR1 and CDR2 sequences are MNHEY and SMNVEV (reference sequence). The chain's CDR3 is CASRMQGVEKLFF. In nucleotides, the CDR3 is TGTGCCAGCCGGATGCAGGGGGTTGAAAAACTGTTTTTT.

This sequence joins TRBV11-2 and TRBJ2-3; 11 bases match TRBD1. The J segment lost 3 bases and the V segment lost 3 bases, leaving 5 bases of the junction unmatched. This CDR3 is 16 amino acids long. Germline CDR1 is SGHAT and CDR2 is FQNNGV. CDR3 protein: CASSFGTGGSTDTQYF. Written as DNA, the CDR3 is TGTGCCAGCAGCTTCGGGACAGGGGGTAGTACAGATACGCAGTATTTT. The variable domain in full, with the rest retrieved from reference TRBV11-2 and TRBJ2-3, is EAGVAQSPRYKIIEKRQSVAFWCNPISGHATLYWYQQILGQGPKLLIQFQNNGVVDDSQLPKDRFSAERLKGVDSTLKIQPAKLEDSAVYLCASSFGTGGSTDTQYFGPGTRLTVL.

The chain employs TRBV12-3 or TRBV12-4 and TRBJ2-5; D is undetermined. The CDR3 is made up of 13 amino acids. The V and J ends lost 3 bases and 4 bases respectively, with 9 bases between them. CDR3 nucleotide sequence: TGTGCCAGCAGTTTTGTTGGCTCAGAGACCCAGTACTTC. Translating gives CASSFVGSETQYF.

The chain joins TRBV19 to TRBJ2-7; 10 bases are shared with TRBD1. Germline V lookup: CDR1 LNHDA, CDR2 SQIVND (reference sequence). V lost 6 bases to trimming and J lost 4 bases; unmatched junction nucleotides: 6. The CDR3 is 14 amino acids. The CDR3 DNA reads TGTGCCAGTAGACCCGGGGGACAGGGGTACGAGCAGTACTTC. Its translation is CASRPGGQGYEQYF.

The rearrangement uses TRBV7-9 and TRBJ1-1; tentatively, D is TRBD1 (6 bases). With 6 bases removed from V and 1 base from J, the gap between germline ends came to 9 bases. In germline, CDR1 is SEHNR, CDR2 FQNEAQ (reference sequence). CDR3 length: 13 residues. The CDR3 DNA reads as TGTGCCAGCAGTCAAGGGGGGAACACTGAAGCTTTCTTT. This codes for CASSQGGNTEAFF.

In this sample, this clone turned up a few times. The rearrangement joins TRBV29-1 to TRBJ2-7, with TRBD2 identical over 8 bases. V gave up 7 bases and J gave up 7 bases; unmatched junction bases: 6. CDR3 length: 11 amino acids. Germline CDR1 is SQVTM and CDR2 is ANQGSEA. In DNA form, the CDR3 reads TGCAGCGCTTCTAGCGGGCGGGAGCAGTACTTC. Translated, it gives CSASSGREQYF.